A selection of T cell receptor beta chains follows, all from one sample in a study of T cell repertoires in cytomegalovirus infection. TCRdb reprocessed the reads via MiXCR and lists one record per CDR3 protein. The sample has some 160,000 distinct CDR3 sequences; under 20% are singletons. Sequencing was carried out using CD8+ T cells from PBMCs. These TCRs come from a human donor in good health (CMV status not recorded). Some clones in this sample may be carry-over from other donors' samples. Each CDR3 is given without its conserved first and last residue. Fields, in order: V gene, clone size, CDR3 protein. Expanded clones get a size class; other rows say once, few or many, or leave the size out.

>TRBV14|few
ASSPRTSTGELF
>TRBV7-8|many
ASSPVGELF
>TRBV5-5|few
ASSFTSGRGVYEQY
>TRBV6-1|few
ASSEGGGSGANVLT
>TRBV9|.
ASSWTSGGPEETQY
>TRBV6-1|.
AIHTGLATETQY
>TRBV13|once
ASSLGTGPKY
>TRBV7-9|few
ASSYRDRDGTGELF
>TRBV6-2/TRBV6-3|.
ASSYPGDNEQY
>TRBV20-1|few
SATKGDSYEQY
>TRBV7-9|.
ASSLLGSTYEQY
>TRBV7-9|few
ASSGKTGGYEQF
>TRBV7-2|few
ASRTVGTSGGSSYNEQF
>TRBV5-1|.
ASSFGAGGGYEQY
>TRBV28|.
ASSLTSSEQF
>TRBV28|.
AATSGSLLDEQF
>TRBV9|.
ASSAVGTVGVAYEQY
>TRBV6-2/TRBV6-3|.
ASSWTGVNTEAF
>TRBV19|.
ASSASANSGNTIY
>TRBV7-3|many
ASSSSGGDADTQY
>TRBV7-7|many
ASSSLVAAYNEQF
>TRBV7-8|few
ASSFWLGEQF
>TRBV4-3|.
ASSQDRPGNTEAF
>TRBV7-2|.
ASSPYRGQVTGELF
>TRBV5-1|.
ASSLKWTDPIANGYT
>TRBV5-1|many
ASSRQDSGANVLT
>TRBV28|few
ASSRDREYQPQH
>TRBV7-3|few
ASSFGMSEAF
>TRBV11-2|.
ASSFSGLRVNTEAF
>TRBV6-2/TRBV6-3|few
ASSLSGREAF
>TRBV25-1|.
ASSQTGNNQPQH
>TRBV7-6|.
ASSFKEAGTNEQF
>TRBV14|few
ASSHLTSGTAEAF
>TRBV14|few
ASSQSRGRTDTQY
>TRBV29-1|few
SVESKSSYEQY
>TRBV7-9|few
ASRHPYQGNVYT
>TRBV6-5|few
ASSYATGSEQF
>TRBV10-3|few
AISEVKETQY
>TRBV12-5|.
ASGLDLRLF
>TRBV12-3/TRBV12-4|.
ASKTVRGYT
>TRBV28|few
ASSLMSGTEAF
>TRBV6-2/TRBV6-3|many
ASSYSIEEGGPVNEQF
>TRBV29-1|.
SAWPTAIEQY
>TRBV5-1|.
ASSLEVETDTQY
>TRBV6-6|.
ASSLPHGGAPYEQY
>TRBV12-3/TRBV12-4|.
ASSLARRGVDAEAF
>TRBV14|.
ASSQVWGGSYNEQF
>TRBV5-4|few
ASSLEGDPYEQY
>TRBV27|few
ASSFGLEQF
>TRBV29-1|.
SVRTGTSYEQY
>TRBV7-2|.
ASSLAGISYEQY
>TRBV7-2|.
ASRPDRGRDYGYT
>TRBV5-1|.
ASSYRGQETQY
>TRBV28|.
ASTRDRDLQETQY
>TRBV7-6|few
ASSLALDGGQPQH
>TRBV7-8|few
ASTKGYEQY